The 24 T cell receptor beta chains presented below share a single source sample, sequenced in a study of T cell changes during pregnancy in multiple sclerosis. Assay: immunoSEQ multiplex PCR; the TCRdb copy retains only in-frame clones and omits some. The sample records about 63,000 clones, under 95% being singletons. The sample consisted of CD8+ T cells from peripheral blood mononuclear cells, taken in the second trimester of pregnancy. The receptors were sampled from a female donor with multiple sclerosis, enrolled in a pregnancy study.

J is TRBJ1-1 and V is TRBV6-4, with D hard to call. There are 12 residues in the CDR3. CDR1 and CDR2 from the germline V gene are MRHNA and SNTAGT. The V end lost 2 bases, the J end lost 5 bases, and 6 bases lay between the germline ends. The CDR3 loop is CASSDGGTEAFF. CDR3 DNA sequence: TGTGCCAGCAGTGACGGCGGGACTGAAGCTTTCTTT.

The V and J genes are TRBV7-9 and TRBJ2-1; 15 bases are a match to TRBD2. With V trimmed by 4 bases and J by 9 bases, 4 bases remained unmatched. The length of the CDR3 is 15 residues. CDR1 is SEHNR, CDR2 FQNEAQ, per germline (reference sequence). The CDR3 loop is CASSWGTSGRSEQFF. The CDR3 DNA reads as TGTGCCAGCAGCTGGGGGACTAGCGGGAGGAGTGAGCAGTTCTTC.

The chain combines TRBV27 with TRBJ2-7; 10 bases line up with TRBD1. Germline V gene data show CDR1 as MNHEY and CDR2 as SMNVEV (reference sequence). This CDR3 has 14 residues. V lost 2 bases and J lost 2; bases outside the gene matches: 0. The CDR3 coding sequence is TGTGCCAGCAGTTTAGGGACAGGGGCCTACGAGCAGTACTTC. This gives the protein CASSLGTGAYEQYF.

With regard to this clone: A junction end diverges from the germline sequence, so it may reflect a read error. V is TRBV5-4 and J is TRBJ2-1, with D tentatively TRBD2 (5 bases). This CDR3 has 18 residues. The germline V gene encodes CDR1 SGHNT and CDR2 YYREEE (reference sequence). The CDR3 nucleotides read TGCGCCAGCAGCCCCATGAGGGTTAGCGACAATTCCTACAATGAGCAGTTCTTC. Its protein product is CASSPMRVSDNSYNEQFF.

V and J are TRBV18 and TRBJ2-1; weak D call: TRBD1 (5 bases). Germline assignment: CDR1 KGHSH and CDR2 LQKENI. CDR3 length: 14 amino acids. V lost 0 bases to trimming and J lost 8 bases, with 11 bases between them. Written as DNA, the CDR3 is TGTGCCAGCTCACCACCGATGGGGCAGGATGAGCAGTTCTTC. Residues: CASSPPMGQDEQFF.

The chain carries TRBV5-4 and TRBJ2-3; 9 bases line up with TRBD2. Germline CDR1 reads SGHNT; CDR2 reads YYREEE (reference sequence). The CDR3 totals 17 residues. Unmatched junction bases numbered 5, after V lost 0 bases and J lost 0 bases. The CDR3 bases are TGTGCCAGCAGCTTGGGTGCTAGCGGGGATAGCACAGATACGCAGTATTTT. Its protein is CASSLGASGDSTDTQYF.

The chain combines TRBV5-6 with TRBJ2-7; 7 positions agree with TRBD2. Germline assignment: CDR1 SGHDT and CDR2 YYEEEE. V was pared by 2 bases and J by 1 base, with 0 bases of the junction left unmatched. The CDR3 spans 13 residues. The CDR3 coding sequence is TGTGCCAGCAGCTTAGCGGGGTCCTACGAGCAGTACTTC. This gives the protein CASSLAGSYEQYF.

The chain links TRBV25-1 to TRBJ2-5; 7 bases line up with TRBD2. V dropped 2 bases and J dropped 4; count of bases not matched to a gene: 7. Per germline, CDR1 MGHDK and CDR2 SYGVNS. The CDR3 covers 15 residues. CDR3 sequence reads: CASSEITSVGETQYF. CDR3 nucleotides: TGTGCCAGCAGTGAAATTACTAGCGTTGGAGAGACCCAGTACTTC.

This clone appeared a single time. The chain uses TRBV19 and TRBJ1-1; 9 positions match TRBD1. The CDR3 consists of 12 residues. CDR1 is LNHDA and CDR2 is SQIVND in the germline V gene (reference sequence). Unmatched junction bases numbered 7, after V lost 6 bases and J lost 11 bases. The DNA of the CDR3 is TGTGCCAGTAGGGACAGGGGCCACGAGGCTTTCTTT. It encodes CASRDRGHEAFF.

This clone appeared once. This rearrangement joins TRBV19 to TRBJ2-2; D is undetermined. Germline CDR1 is LNHDA and CDR2 is SQIVND (reference sequence). The CDR3 has 16 amino acids. V gave up 3 bases and J gave up 0 bases, with 11 bases separating them. The CDR3 protein is CASSMNRRTNTGELFF. DNA for the CDR3: TGTGCCAGTAGTATGAACCGCAGAACGAACACCGGGGAGCTGTTTTTT.

Here the CDR3 DNA reads TGCAGCGCTTGGACAGCCGTTTCTGGAAACACCATATATTTT. Protein: CSAWTAVSGNTIYF. This chain connects TRBV29-1 to TRBJ1-3; perhaps TRBD1 as D (6 bases). Trimming left V 7 bases short and J 1 base short, with 14 bases between. The CDR3 is 14 amino acids. Germline lookup yields CDR1 SQVTM and CDR2 ANQGSEA.

V is TRBV29-1 and J is TRBJ2-5; D not resolved. The J call may be mistaken, given a closer DNA end match to TRBJ2-7. The CDR3 sequence is 12 residues long. Germline lookup yields CDR1 SQVTM and CDR2 ANQGSEA. CDR3 in amino acids: CSVGVASYEQYF. The CDR3, as DNA: TGCAGCGTTGGTGTCGCGTCCTACGAGCAGTACTTC.

The CDR3 loop is CASSLDLALGNEQFF. CDR3 in DNA: TGTGCCAGCAGTTTAGATCTAGCCTTGGGCAATGAGCAGTTCTTC. This chain uses TRBV28 with TRBJ2-1; maybe TRBD2 (5 bases). CDR1 MDHEN and CDR2 SYDVKM come from the germline V gene. Trimming shortened V by 2 bases and J by 6 bases, and 14 bases separated the two germline ends. The CDR3 covers 15 residues.

The gene calls are TRBV7-2 and TRBJ2-1, with 9 bases that match TRBD1. CDR1 SGHTA and CDR2 FQGNSA come from the germline V gene. The J segment lost 7 bases and the V segment lost 4 bases, leaving 5 bases of the junction unmatched. The CDR3 totals 14 residues. The CDR3 sequence is CASSSGQGRNEQFF. The DNA for the CDR3 is TGTGCCAGCAGCTCCGGACAGGGGAGGAATGAGCAGTTCTTC.

The chain carries TRBV7-6 and TRBJ1-3, with 7 bases lining up with TRBD1. Trimming at V came to 3 bases and at J to 1 base, leaving 6 bases not matched to a gene. Germline CDR1 reads SGHVS; CDR2 reads FNYEAQ. The CDR3 consists of 16 residues. CDR3 loop: CASSFSQTGSGNTIYF. The CDR3 DNA reads as TGTGCCAGCAGCTTCTCTCAGACAGGGTCTGGAAACACCATATATTTT. Drawing the rest from reference TRBV7-6 and TRBJ1-3, the complete variable domain is GAGVSQSPRYKVTKRGQDVALRCDPISGHVSLYWYRQALGQGPEFLTYFNYEAQQDKSGLPNDRFSAERPEGSISTLTIQRTEQRDSAMYRCASSFSQTGSGNTIYFGEGSWLTVV.

This rearrangement joins TRBV7-9 to TRBJ2-7, with 11 positions matching TRBD1. Germline V lookup: CDR1 SEHNR, CDR2 FQNEAQ (reference sequence). Losses at the gene ends were 5 bases for V and 5 bases for J; bases not matched to a gene: 8. The CDR3 totals 15 residues. The CDR3 bases are TGTGCCAGCAGCCGACCGGGACAGGGGGGCCACGAGCAGTACTTC. Its translation: CASSRPGQGGHEQYF.

The rearrangement uses TRBV28 and TRBJ1-4; no reliable D call. Germline CDR1 reads MDHEN; CDR2 reads SYDVKM. CDR3 length: 14 amino acids. V was cut by 8 bases and J by 7 bases, with 17 bases left in between. CDR3 residues: CASAGGMYGEKLFF. CDR3 DNA: TGTGCCAGCGCCGGAGGAATGTATGGTGAAAAACTGTTTTTT.

This clone was observed a few times. The rearrangement uses TRBV2 and TRBJ2-2, with 9 bases lining up with TRBD2. CDR1 SNHLY and CDR2 FYNNEI come from the germline V gene. V shed 3 bases and J 7 bases; nucleotides not matched to a gene: 9. This CDR3 has 16 amino acids. The CDR3 loop is CASSEGREGPLGELFF. The CDR3 DNA reads as TGTGCCAGCAGTGAGGGGCGGGAGGGTCCCCTCGGGGAGCTGTTTTTT.

The rearrangement links TRBV7-9 to TRBJ2-2, with 7 bases aligning to TRBD2. In germline, CDR1 is SEHNR, CDR2 FQNEAQ (reference sequence). V was clipped by 5 bases and J by 3 bases; unmatched bases: 6. This CDR3 spans 15 amino acids. CDR3 sequence (DNA): TGTGCCAGCAGCCCGTGGCTAGCGGACACCGGGGAGCTGTTTTTT. Translating it yields CASSPWLADTGELFF.

The V and J genes are TRBV15 and TRBJ2-5; the D gene is possibly TRBD1 (5 bases). CDR1 and CDR2 (germline): LNHNV, YYDKDF (reference sequence). V lost 5 bases, J lost 0 bases, and 7 bases lay in between. CDR3 length equals 13 residues. The CDR3 DNA follows: TGTGCCACCAGCGACAGCGACCAAGAGACCCAGTACTTC. This gives the protein CATSDSDQETQYF. The complete variable domain, with remaining parts taken from reference TRBV15 and TRBJ2-5, reads DAMVIQNPRYQVTQFGKPVTLSCSQTLNHNVMYWYQQKSSQAPKLLFHYYDKDFNNEADTPDNFQSRRPNTSFCFLDIRSPGLGDTAMYLCATSDSDQETQYFGPGTRLLVL.

The CDR3 spells CASSKELGGRARSSYNEQFF. The DNA for the CDR3 is TGTGCCAGCAGCAAGGAGTTAGGCGGGAGGGCCAGAAGCTCCTACAATGAGCAGTTCTTC. The chain combines TRBV21-1 with TRBJ2-1; the table's D call, TRBD2, has no DNA check behind it. TRBV21-1 is shown as a pseudogene. The CDR3 length is 20 residues.

DNA for the CDR3: TGTGCCAGCAGTGCCCGGACAGGGTCCTACGAGCAGTACTTC. Protein product: CASSARTGSYEQYF. This chain connects TRBV6-1 to TRBJ2-7; 8 nucleotides line up with TRBD1. V was clipped by 4 bases and J by 1 base; unmatched bases: 3. This CDR3 has 14 residues. Looked up from germline, CDR1 is MNHNS and CDR2 is SASEGT.

This clone appeared a single time. The rearrangement uses TRBV5-1 and TRBJ2-7, with 13 bases matching TRBD2. Germline V gene data show CDR1 as SGHRS and CDR2 as YFSETQ. The CDR3 totals 19 residues. The trim removed 4 bases at V and 0 bases at J, leaving 13 bases unmatched. The CDR3 nucleotides read TGCGCCAGCAGCCCGGGCCGGACTAGCGGGAGCATCCTCTCCTACGAGCAGTACTTC. Protein: CASSPGRTSGSILSYEQYF.

V and J are TRBV5-1 and TRBJ2-1, with D unresolved. Between the trimmed V and J ends, which lost 0 bases and 5 bases, there was a span of 9 bases. The CDR3 is 14 amino acids. Germline CDR1 reads SGHRS; CDR2 reads YFSETQ. The CDR3 bases are TGCGCCAGCAGCTTGGCGCCTTACAACAATGAGCAGTTCTTC. Translation: CASSLAPYNNEQFF.